Here is one TCR beta chain with its context. Trimming removed 3 bases at V and 0 bases at J, with 21 bases between. Germline CDR1 is MRHNA and CDR2 is SNTAGT. This CDR3 region has 18 residues. Repertoires were generated with immunoSEQ multiplex PCR, while TCRdb's copy carries only in-frame clones and drops some. The sample includes about 14,000 clones, roughly 74% of them seen just once. This specimen comes from a study of neoadjuvant anti-PD-1 for oral cavity cancer. Time point given: after neoadjuvant nivolumab, at surgical resection. The chain uses TRBV6-4 and TRBJ2-7; TRBD2 might be the D (5 bases). The specimen comprised PBMCs, sampled after nivolumab (anti-PD-1) treatment. The receptor was derived from a person aged 40-85 years with oral cavity squamous cell carcinoma. CDR3 sequence reads: CASSEAGILIPNSYEQYF. The CDR3 DNA reads TGTGCCAGCAGTGAGGCCGGGATCCTAATACCCAACTCCTACGAGCAGTACTTC.